Sequencing of this T cell receptor beta chain was carried out in a study of cytomegalovirus exposure and HLA in healthy donors (dated by TCRdb to about 2017). For context, the study as a whole: An earlier analysis of some 600 of the donors reported over 250 Gb of sequence data and 117 million unique TCR beta sequences obtained from about 170 million T cells. Of the 300 to 500 genotyped donors, 80% to 90% were placed in the genetic ancestry cluster associated with self-reported Caucasian donors. The number of donors typed differed by locus, with roughly 629-640 for A, B, C, DRB1 and DQB1, roughly 520 for DQA1, under 610 for DPA1, and 450 to 480 for DPB1. An earlier analysis of 450 to 750 of the donors used high-throughput TCR beta sequencing to judge whether each TCR beta V gene segment behaved as functional or pseudogenic. Rather than drawing on any new phenotypic data, the later analysis identified candidate immune exposures from TCR beta sequences and the way those sequences occurred across donors. HLA typing covered class I and class II loci at four-digit resolution. Donor age, sex, ethnicity and CMV serostatus were compiled together with the repertoire data. The study aimed to test whether signatures of past pathogen exposure could be identified by cataloging public T cell receptors. Every repertoire in the discovery cohort had been generated on one and the same sequencing platform. An early release covering more than 500 HLA-typed donors comprised approximately 300 gigabases of sequencing data and about 90 million unique TCR sequences. Across about 370 genotyped donors of the cohort, an average of roughly 200,000 unique TCR beta nucleotide sequences per donor were sequenced, and roughly 20% of those sequences were non-productive. In a later genetic analysis, genome-wide SNP genotypes for about 65% of the roughly 700 donors were used, and that subset was treated as a discovery cohort. High-throughput TCR immunosequencing, statistical association of individual TCRs with disease status, and machine learning were combined to predict cytomegalovirus infection status. To study patterns of TCR occurrence, a later analysis re-analyzed previously published TCR beta repertoires from 550 to 800 donors and added high-resolution HLA genotyping. Roughly 5 DR-DQ haplotypes were handled as single units for association and clustering, since linkage in the cohort was strong. The study profiled the T cell repertoires of about 720 subjects by immunosequencing and related them to cytomegalovirus serostatus. A separate validation cohort of roughly 130 different subjects was used in addition to the approximately 670-subject first cohort. Findings and caveats that apply to the study as a whole: A later analysis found that most CMV-associated TCR beta chains appeared HLA-restricted, with HLA associations seemingly driven largely by CMV exposure. The earlier analysis of about 600 of the donors excluded roughly 17 rarely observed V segments, including chromosome 9 orphons, because counts were too low. An association between a missense DCLRE1C variant and V-gene and J-gene trimming of TCR beta chains was found in a later genetic analysis and replicated in an independent cohort. In a later analysis, the rate of TCR association differed among HLA loci, with DRB1 alleles having the most associated TCRs and HLA-C alleles having the fewest. Immune exposure information for the cohort was limited to CMV serostatus. According to the authors, the approach could potentially be generalized to other disease states and immunological phenotypes. In a later analysis, around 15,000 TCR beta sequences were associated with specific HLA alleles at a false discovery rate of 0.05. In a later genetic analysis, fewer N-insertions in productive TCRs were reported among donors in an Asian-associated ancestry cluster than the 666-donor mean. Linkage disequilibrium might explain the correlated functional status among segregating V segments, but an unknown experimental factor could not be excluded. A further reported finding was that TCR beta sequences accurately predicted the HLA-A and HLA-B alleles for most subjects in the first cohort. The classifier was reported to diagnose cytomegalovirus status with high specificity and sensitivity in both the original cohort and the validation cohort. Most TCR sequences were seen in very few donors, while some public TCRs were found in many individuals. A cluster of highly shared sequence variants was judged likely to be a technical artifact of the sequencing pipeline. In a later analysis, HLA-associated TCR beta chains showed more clonal expansion and lower generation probabilities than non-associated chains that were equally common. In this cohort, only TCR beta chains were sequenced, and detectable features were limited by the absence of alpha or paired-chain data. Three of the identified cytomegalovirus-associated TCR beta chains were confirmed in vitro to be specific for cytomegalovirus antigens. The 87-base-pair reads could not distinguish some IMGT-functional V segments, including TRBV6-2 and TRBV6-3, so those segments were excluded. Roughly uniform sequencing depth across donors was assumed in presence/absence analyses, although this assumption may not hold. An earlier analysis of 587 of the donors showed that most TCR beta V segments appeared in productive rearrangements either about 87% or about 30% of the time, which broadly matched IMGT annotations. When HLA alleles, especially DR and DQ, strongly co-occurred, attributing TCR associations to individual alleles was difficult. The study listed approximately 150 TCR beta chains as associated with cytomegalovirus. According to a later analysis, parvovirus B19, influenza, CMV and Epstein-Barr virus appeared linked to several top co-occurrence clusters. Because HLA typing was missing for some donors at each locus, association tests included only the typed subset.

The cohort consisted of approximately 670 healthy bone marrow donors. At the time of sampling, every cohort member was nominally healthy, though immune exposures that went unrecorded were likely present. CMV serostatus was positive for 289 and negative for 352 of the 666 cohort members, and was not recorded for this donor. Each donor provided a peripheral blood sample, and peripheral blood mononuclear cells were used for TCR beta sequencing. Genomic DNA extraction from the blood cell samples was performed with the Qiagen DNeasy Blood Extraction Kit. The germline V gene (reference sequence) sets CDR1 to SEHNR and CDR2 to FQNEAQ. From the cysteine through the phenylalanine, the CDR3 covers 12 amino acids. Solely the CDR3 DNA is kept, with 36 bases framed from the first base. This clone was observed a handful of times. Its antigen remains undetermined. Per-nucleotide qualities are absent, and no much larger clonotype sits a single base away.

Library preparation was by the immunoSEQ multiplex PCR assay. For the multiplex PCR, a mixture combining 60 forward primers for TCR Vbeta segments and 13 reverse primers for TCR Jbeta segments was used. The CDR3 region of rearranged TCR beta genes was amplified from genomic DNA with a multiplex PCR assay. The amplified TCR beta libraries were sequenced on the Illumina HiSeq System as 87-base-pair reads. Concerning the study's data processing: In a later analysis, tens of millions of unique TCR beta chains were counted across the 666 repertoires, and approximately 11 million of these chains were shared by at least two donors. Raw reads were error-corrected and collapsed into unique sequences by a nearest-neighbor algorithm in which closely related sequences were merged to remove PCR and sequencing errors. To assign V, D and J gene segments, CDR3 sequences were aligned to IMGT reference sequences. For a sequence to be retained, at least a six-nucleotide match to both a V gene segment and a J gene segment was required. A rearrangement was called productive if the CDR3 had no stop codons and remained in frame with V and J, and every other rearrangement was called non-productive. CDR3 was defined according to IMGT convention as the region running from the second conserved V-encoded cysteine to the conserved J-encoded phenylalanine. The earlier analysis of about 500 of the donors excluded sequences that lacked an unambiguous match to a single V gene segment. An earlier analysis of a few hundred of the donors called V segments functional above 56.7% productive rearrangements and segregating when the between-donor standard deviation exceeded 5%. A statistical classification framework was developed to diagnose cytomegalovirus status using the catalog of TCR beta chain sequences. In a later analysis, V and J genes were assigned by comparing TCR nucleotide sequences against IMGT/GENE-DB human TR gene sequences. A later analysis assigned CDR3 sequences and most-parsimonious VDJ recombination scenarios with the TCRdist pipeline. A later analysis defined each TCR beta chain by its CDR3 amino acid sequence plus V-gene family, and excluded reads lacking a unique V-gene family. In a later analysis, 500 to 650 highly shared, low-generation-probability nucleotide sequences were removed to address suspected cross-contamination and a sequencing artifact. In a later analysis, a clonal expansion index was calculated for each public chain from normalized within-repertoire ranks of inferred template counts. A later analysis computed generation probabilities with a VDJ recombination model fitted to out-of-frame rearrangements, and checked the results against IGoR. A later analysis scored TCR-TCR, TCR-HLA and TCR-CMV co-occurrence with hypergeometric tests, applying a repertoire-size bias correction to TCR pairs. To estimate false discovery rates, a later analysis permuted the HLA or CMV assignments 20 times. In a later analysis, co-occurring TCRs were grouped using DBSCAN, with TCRdist sequence similarity added in when clustering inside HLA-allele-positive subsets. Repertoires with fewer than 30,000 or more than 120,000 public chains, plus five repertoires with anomalous nucleotide sharing, were excluded from co-occurrence clustering. The source is immuneACCESS, and TCRdb retained only in-frame sequences with V and J called. Part of the clones is not carried over; for the studies checked, unresolved V genes explain less than half of this, and the remainder is unexplained. That table is the source of V, J and clone size, and D and trimming were worked out from the DNA. This sample gives some 130,000 clones in total; about 80% of them show up just once. The ten largest clones take up 1% of the sample.

The sample was PBMCs. Recombination joined TRBV7-9 with TRBJ2-7, with no confident D gene call. The sequence came from a human donor in good health. In nucleotides, the sequence is TGTTTCAAGCAGAAGGCGGCATACGAGCAGTACTTC. Its coded protein is CFKQKAAYEQYF.